The rows below give T cell receptor beta chains drawn from one sample of a study of T cell changes during pregnancy in multiple sclerosis. Generated by immunoSEQ multiplex PCR, the TCRdb table keeps only in-frame clones and is missing some. The repertoire holds about 80,000 clones, with about 90% as singletons. The sequenced sample was peripheral blood, obtained before pregnancy. These receptors were obtained from a female donor with multiple sclerosis, enrolled in a pregnancy study. Both conserved end residues are part of each CDR3. Each record gives: D gene, J gene, V gene, clone size, CDR3 protein, CDR3 DNA. The D gene is left open where the match is weak. Size values are once, few and many counts, or a class for expanded clones, and some rows have none.

d_gene: NA
j_gene: TRBJ1-3
v_gene: TRBV11-2
abundance: NA
CDR3aa: CASSLLGRGRGNTIYF
CDR3nt: TGTGCCAGCAGCTTACTAGGCAGGGGACGTGGAAACACCATATATTTT

d_gene: NA
j_gene: TRBJ2-2
v_gene: TRBV5-4
abundance: NA
CDR3aa: CASTLGSVPNTGELFF
CDR3nt: TGTGCCAGCACCCTCGGGTCGGTGCCTAACACCGGGGAGCTGTTTTTT

d_gene: NA
j_gene: TRBJ2-7
v_gene: TRBV28
abundance: NA
CDR3aa: CASSLGLGGHGEQYF
CDR3nt: TGTGCCAGCAGTTTGGGGTTGGGGGGGCACGGCGAGCAGTACTTC

d_gene: NA
j_gene: TRBJ2-5
v_gene: TRBV28
abundance: NA
CDR3aa: CASGRETQYF
CDR3nt: TGTGCCAGCGGTCGGGAGACCCAGTACTTC

d_gene: TRBD2
j_gene: TRBJ2-5
v_gene: TRBV2
abundance: once
CDR3aa: CASIGGSRETQYF
CDR3nt: TGTGCCAGCATCGGGGGGAGTCGGGAGACCCAGTACTTC

d_gene: TRBD2
j_gene: TRBJ2-7
v_gene: TRBV28
abundance: NA
CDR3aa: CASGLAGTYEQYF
CDR3nt: TGTGCCAGTGGACTAGCGGGGACCTACGAGCAGTACTTC

d_gene: TRBD2
j_gene: TRBJ2-3
v_gene: TRBV9
abundance: NA
CDR3aa: CASSWLAGSTDTQYF
CDR3nt: TGTGCCAGCAGCTGGCTAGCGGGGAGCACAGATACGCAGTATTTT

d_gene: TRBD1
j_gene: TRBJ1-2
v_gene: TRBV10-3
abundance: NA
CDR3aa: CAIQEVGQGVFGYTF
CDR3nt: TGTGCCATCCAGGAGGTCGGACAGGGAGTTTTCGGCTACACCTTC

d_gene: NA
j_gene: TRBJ2-5
v_gene: TRBV2
abundance: NA
CDR3aa: CASTEGQLKETQYF
CDR3nt: TGTGCCAGCACGGAAGGACAACTAAAAGAGACCCAGTACTTC

d_gene: TRBD2
j_gene: TRBJ2-1
v_gene: TRBV4-2
abundance: NA
CDR3aa: CASSQEGGSGYNEQFF
CDR3nt: TGTGCCAGCAGCCAAGAAGGCGGGAGCGGGTACAATGAGCAGTTCTTC

d_gene: TRBD1
j_gene: TRBJ2-7
v_gene: TRBV30
abundance: NA
CDR3aa: CAGSPGQTYEQYF
CDR3nt: TGTGCCGGATCGCCGGGACAGACCTACGAGCAGTACTTC

d_gene: TRBD1
j_gene: TRBJ2-2
v_gene: TRBV11-1
abundance: NA
CDR3aa: CASSSRGPTRFGAGELFF
CDR3nt: TGTGCCAGCAGCAGCAGGGGGCCCACTCGATTTGGAGCCGGGGAGCTGTTTTTT

d_gene: NA
j_gene: TRBJ1-1
v_gene: TRBV7-9
abundance: NA
CDR3aa: CASSLAGTPNEAFF
CDR3nt: TGTGCCAGCAGCTTAGCCGGGACTCCTAATGAAGCTTTCTTT

d_gene: TRBD1
j_gene: TRBJ2-5
v_gene: TRBV28
abundance: NA
CDR3aa: CASRPQGTVSRSYF
CDR3nt: TGTGCCAGCAGACCCCAGGGGACAGTTTCGCGCTCGTACTTC

d_gene: NA
j_gene: TRBJ1-1
v_gene: TRBV19
abundance: NA
CDR3aa: CASSITGSQNTEAFF
CDR3nt: TGTGCCAGTAGTATAACAGGGTCTCAAAACACTGAAGCTTTCTTT

d_gene: NA
j_gene: TRBJ2-5
v_gene: TRBV7-2
abundance: NA
CDR3aa: CASSLSQVQETQYF
CDR3nt: TGTGCCAGCAGCTTATCACAGGTCCAAGAGACCCAGTACTTC

d_gene: NA
j_gene: TRBJ2-7
v_gene: TRBV28
abundance: NA
CDR3aa: CASSPGTLESSYEQYF
CDR3nt: TGTGCCAGCAGCCCGGGGACATTGGAATCCTCCTACGAGCAGTACTTC

d_gene: TRBD1
j_gene: TRBJ1-2
v_gene: TRBV6-5
abundance: NA
CDR3aa: CASSYKTGTGLGGYTF
CDR3nt: TGTGCCAGCAGTTACAAAACCGGGACAGGACTTGGTGGCTACACCTTC

d_gene: NA
j_gene: TRBJ1-5
v_gene: TRBV28
abundance: NA
CDR3aa: CASSLEVSNQPQHF
CDR3nt: TGTGCCAGCAGTTTGGAGGTGAGCAATCAGCCCCAGCATTTT

d_gene: NA
j_gene: TRBJ1-2
v_gene: TRBV6-6
abundance: NA
CDR3aa: CASSYSPEHLNYGYTF
CDR3nt: TGTGCCAGCAGTTACTCGCCCGAACACCTTAACTATGGCTACACCTTC

d_gene: TRBD2
j_gene: TRBJ2-2
v_gene: TRBV4-2
abundance: NA
CDR3aa: CASSQDIPLSGRFGELFF
CDR3nt: TGTGCCAGCAGCCAAGATATCCCCCTTAGCGGGAGGTTCGGGGAGCTGTTTTTT

d_gene: TRBD1
j_gene: TRBJ2-7
v_gene: TRBV6-1
abundance: NA
CDR3aa: CASSSPQGVYEQYF
CDR3nt: TGTGCCAGCAGTTCTCCACAGGGGGTATACGAGCAGTACTTC

d_gene: NA
j_gene: TRBJ1-3
v_gene: TRBV6-6
abundance: NA
CDR3aa: CASSGQVSGNTIYF
CDR3nt: TGTGCCAGCAGTGGTCAGGTCTCTGGAAACACCATATATTTT